This record concerns one T cell receptor (beta chain) sequence. Its target is not known. This entry belongs to a study of cytomegalovirus exposure and HLA in healthy donors. Overall study results and limits: The presence/absence work took it that sequencing depth was about the same across donors. Being productive about 90% or about 30% of the time was typical of most TCR beta V segments in an earlier analysis. For cytomegalovirus status, the classifier reportedly gave diagnoses with high specificity and sensitivity. As a later analysis revealed, most CMV-associated TCR beta chains appeared HLA-restricted.

PCR amplification relied on 60 Vbeta primers (plus 13 Jbeta primers). Data came from immunoSEQ multiplex PCR; TCRdb stores just in-frame clones and leaves some out. The top ten hold approximately 3% of the sample, which has 75,000 to 100,000 clones, under 65% seen once. V lost 3 bases to trimming and J lost 6 bases, with 8 bases between them. This CDR3 comprises 13 residues. Germline CDR1 is SNHLY and CDR2 is FYNNEI. This clonotype was sampled from a man between 60 and 75 years old in good health and CMV-seronegative. The V call is TRBV2, the J call TRBJ2-2, with D tentatively TRBD1 (5 bases). The sequencing sample was made of PBMCs. In nucleotides, the CDR3 is TGTGCCAGCAGTGACAGACAGTCCGGGGAGCTGTTTTTT. It codes for CASSDRQSGELFF.